The 9 T cell receptor beta chains below were found in one sample sequenced in a study of T cell responses to AZD1222 COVID-19 vaccine. Data came from immunoSEQ multiplex PCR; TCRdb stores just in-frame clones and leaves some out. The data contain 70,000 to 95,000 clones, roughly 90% of them singletons. Sequences were derived from peripheral blood, sampled 28 days after the second AZD1222 dose. The receptors were gathered from an adult who received the AZD1222 COVID-19 vaccine.

The rearrangement links TRBV11-2 to TRBJ2-1; D remains ambiguous. V lost 5 bases to trimming and J lost 4 bases, with 12 bases between them. The CDR3 covers 14 residues. Germline assignment: CDR1 SGHAT and CDR2 FQNNGV. The CDR3, as DNA: TGTGCCAGCAGCAGGTCCCTAGAGTACAATGAGCAGTTCTTC. Protein product: CASSRSLEYNEQFF.

The chain uses TRBV10-3 and TRBJ1-4, with 7 bases matching TRBD1. The CDR3 runs to 13 residues. Per the germline V gene, CDR1 is ENHRY and CDR2 is SYGVKD. This CDR3 is CTTAGGLNEKLFF. The CDR3 coding sequence is TGTACCACCGCAGGGGGGCTGAATGAAAAACTGTTTTTT.

This chain connects TRBV6-6 to TRBJ1-5, with a weak D call TRBD1 (6 bases). V was shortened by 5 bases and J by 3 bases, with 20 bases between the two germline ends. Germline assignment: CDR1 MNHNY and CDR2 SVGAGI (reference sequence). The CDR3 is 17 residues long. This CDR3 reads CASSPDRGGHNNQPQHF. Here the CDR3 DNA reads TGTGCCAGCAGTCCCGACCGGGGGGGACATAACAATCAGCCCCAGCATTTT.

The chain joins TRBV18 to TRBJ2-2; no reliable D call. This CDR3 is 16 amino acids long. Germline CDR1 is KGHSH and CDR2 is LQKENI. Trimming removed 3 bases from V and 4 bases from J, with 15 bases in between. The CDR3 coding sequence is TGTGCCAGCTCACCTACGGGTCCGGACCCCACCGGGGAGCTGTTTTTT. Translated, it gives CASSPTGPDPTGELFF.

In nucleotides, the CDR3 is TGCAGCGTTGAAAGTGGGCAGCAGTCCTACGAGCAGTACTTC. It translates to CSVESGQQSYEQYF. The V call is TRBV29-1, the J call TRBJ2-7; no definite D call. This CDR3 is 14 amino acids long. Between the trimmed V and J ends, which lost 2 bases and 1 base, there was a span of 12 bases. CDR1 is SQVTM, CDR2 ANQGSEA, per germline.

This clone was detected once. Here the CDR3 DNA reads TGTGCCAGCAGCTTAGAACGGGGGACTGAAGCTTTCTTT. Its translation is CASSLERGTEAFF. This chain joins TRBV11-2 and TRBJ1-1; perhaps TRBD1 as D (5 bases). Looked up from germline, CDR1 is SGHAT and CDR2 is FQNNGV. The CDR3 is 13 residues long. Trimming removed 0 bases from V and 5 bases from J, with 7 bases in between.

The gene calls are TRBV19 and TRBJ1-1, with TRBD1 identical over 9 bases. There are 16 residues in the CDR3. With V trimmed by 7 bases and J by 3 bases, 12 bases remained unmatched. CDR1 is LNHDA, CDR2 SQIVND, per germline (reference sequence). The CDR3 DNA reads as TGTGCCAGTACCTCTCTTAAACAGGGGGCCTACACTGAAGCTTTCTTT. Translation: CASTSLKQGAYTEAFF.

The chain uses TRBV4-1 and TRBJ1-5; D may be TRBD1 (5 bases). This CDR3 is built from 15 residues. V lost 1 base to trimming and J lost 7 bases, with 14 bases between them. The germline gives CDR1 MGHRA, CDR2 YSYEKL. The CDR3 DNA follows: TGCGCCAGCAGCCAAGCAATCCAGGGCCCCCAGCCCCAGCATTTT. This gives the protein CASSQAIQGPQPQHF.

The sample holds a few counts of this clone. This chain joins TRBV3-1 (or the pseudogene TRBV3-2) and TRBJ2-7; TRBD2 matches at 8 bases. Trimming took 4 bases from V and 6 from J; bases not matched to a gene: 8. This CDR3 has 14 amino acids. Germline CDR1 and CDR2: LGHDT and YNNKEL (reference sequence). CDR3 nucleotide sequence: TGTGCCAGCAGCCCCACTAGCGGCGGCTCCGAGCAGTACTTC. Amino acids: CASSPTSGGSEQYF.